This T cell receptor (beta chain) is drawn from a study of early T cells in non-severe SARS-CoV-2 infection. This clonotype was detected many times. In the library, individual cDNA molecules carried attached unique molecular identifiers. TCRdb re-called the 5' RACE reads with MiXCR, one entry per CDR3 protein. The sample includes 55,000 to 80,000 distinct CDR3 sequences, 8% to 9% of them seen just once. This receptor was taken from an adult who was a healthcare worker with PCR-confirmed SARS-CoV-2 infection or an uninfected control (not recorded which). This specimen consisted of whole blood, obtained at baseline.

The DNA for the CDR3 is TGTGCCAGCACCCTGGGCGGGCTAGCGGTACACGGAGCCCAGTACTTC. Protein product: CASTLGGLAVHGAQYF. V usage is TRBV12-3 or TRBV12-4 and J usage is TRBJ2-5; 7 nucleotides line up with TRBD2. The CDR3 covers 16 residues. The J segment lost 9 bases and the V segment lost 7 bases, leaving 20 bases of the junction unmatched.